This TCR beta chain was sequenced in a study of T cell responses to AZD1222 COVID-19 vaccine. Findings and limits, study-wide: Vaccine-associated CD4 TCRs spanned spike, dominant at 160-218 and 743-854.

The CDR3 contains 16 residues. The germline gives CDR1 SGHTA, CDR2 FQGNSA. Trimming shortened V by 5 bases and J by 2 bases, and 16 bases separated the two germline ends. Remarks on this clone: Its specificity is unknown.

Generated by immunoSEQ multiplex PCR, the TCRdb table keeps only in-frame clones and is missing some. The data show roughly 50,000 clones, nearly 90% seen once. The specimen was peripheral blood, collected on day 0 of AZD1222 vaccination. The V gene is TRBV7-2, the J gene TRBJ2-1; perhaps TRBD1 as D (5 bases). This clonotype originated in an adult in good health. The CDR3 DNA is TGTGCCAGCAGCCCGTCGGGCAGGGTAACCTACAATGAGCAGTTCTTC. Translation gives CASSPSGRVTYNEQFF. Combining the CDR3 with reference TRBV7-2 and TRBJ2-1 gives the whole variable domain GAGVSQSPSNKVTEKGKDVELRCDPISGHTALYWYRQSLGQGLEFLIYFQGNSAPDKSGLPSDRFSAERTGGSVSTLTIQRTQQEDSAVYLCASSPSGRVTYNEQFFGPGTRLTVL.